The present TCR beta chain was sequenced within a study of neoadjuvant anti-PD-1 for oral cavity cancer. The CDR3 sequence is 12 residues long. Germline lookup yields CDR1 SGHRS and CDR2 YFSETQ. Sequencing used immunoSEQ multiplex PCR; TCRdb keeps in-frame clones, though not all of them. The sample has 13,000 to 15,000 clones; 60% to 75% are singletons. Turning to this clone: Mismatch with germline at one junction end may stem from a read error.

The time point was: after neoadjuvant nivolumab, at surgical resection. The genes are TRBV5-1 and TRBJ2-7, with a tentative D call TRBD2 (6 bases). The material was PBMCs, obtained after nivolumab (anti-PD-1) treatment. This sequence originates from a person between 40 and 79 years old with oral cavity squamous cell carcinoma. The CDR3 spells CASSYGSYEQYF. The DNA of the CDR3 is TGTGCCAGCAGCTACGGGAGCTACGAGCAGTACTTC.